This paragraph reports one T cell receptor (beta chain). There is no known antigen for this receptor. Base qualities were left out, and no much larger clone turns up one base away. The data stem from a study of cytomegalovirus exposure and HLA in healthy donors (dated by TCRdb to about 2017). Looking at the study overall: An earlier analysis of roughly 630 of the donors reported 250 to 300 Gb of sequence data and 120 million or so unique TCR beta sequences from 150 million to 200 million T cells. An early release that covered fewer than 750 HLA-typed donors contained about 300 gigabases of sequencing data and around 80 million unique TCR sequences. Of the roughly 400 genotyped donors, roughly 76% were placed in the genetic ancestry cluster associated with self-reported Caucasian donors. The aim of the study was to test whether cataloging public T cell receptors could identify signatures of past pathogen exposure. The T cell repertoires of 666 subjects were profiled by immunosequencing and related to cytomegalovirus serostatus. Besides the first cohort of some 670 subjects, a separate validation cohort made up of 120 different subjects was used. To predict cytomegalovirus infection status, the study brought together high-throughput TCR immunosequencing, statistical association of individual TCRs with disease status, and machine learning. To study patterns of TCR occurrence, a later analysis re-analyzed previously published TCR beta repertoires from just over 650 donors and added high-resolution HLA genotyping. The later analysis used no new phenotypic data to find candidate immune exposures, relying instead on TCR beta sequences and their occurrence across donors. An earlier analysis of 500 to 650 of the donors applied high-throughput TCR beta sequencing to assess whether each TCR beta V gene segment acted as functional or pseudogenic. Alongside the repertoire data, information on donor age, sex, ethnicity and CMV serostatus was compiled. A later genetic analysis took genome-wide SNP genotypes for about 55% of the roughly 700 donors and used that subset as a discovery cohort. Every discovery cohort repertoire had been produced on one sequencing platform. Both class I and class II loci were covered by HLA typing, at four-digit resolution. The number of typed donors differed by locus: roughly 629-630 for A, B, C, DRB1 and DQB1; 500 to 550 for DQA1; 606 for DPA1; and some 430 for DPB1. About 5 DR-DQ haplotypes were handled as single units for association and clustering, since linkage in the cohort was strong. On average, roughly 250,000 unique TCR beta nucleotide sequences were sequenced per donor among a few hundred genotyped donors of the cohort, with roughly 20% of those sequences being non-productive. Study-wide findings and limitations: Strong co-occurrence of HLA alleles, especially DR and DQ, made assigning TCR associations to individual alleles difficult. According to a later genetic analysis, donors in an Asian-associated ancestry cluster had fewer N-insertions in productive TCRs than the approximately 690-donor mean. The study gave a list of 150 to 200 TCR beta chains associated with cytomegalovirus. In a later analysis, HLA-associated TCR beta chains were found to be more clonally expanded and to have lower generation probabilities than equally common non-associated chains. Across donors, most TCR sequences were observed very rarely, whereas some public TCRs were present in many individuals. An association between a missense DCLRE1C variant and V-gene and J-gene trimming of TCR beta chains was found in a later genetic analysis and replicated in an independent cohort. Correlated functional status among segregating V segments might be attributable to linkage disequilibrium, but an unknown experimental factor could not be ruled out. According to the authors, the approach could potentially be generalized to other disease states and immunological phenotypes. Because the 87-base-pair reads could not distinguish some IMGT-functional V segments, including TRBV6-2 and TRBV6-3, those segments were excluded. A later analysis associated about 17,000 TCR beta sequences with specific HLA alleles at a false discovery rate of 0.05. HLA typing was unavailable for some donors at each locus, so association tests used only the typed subset. Three of the identified cytomegalovirus-associated TCR beta chains were confirmed in vitro to be specific for cytomegalovirus antigens. A further reported finding was that TCR beta sequences accurately predicted the HLA-A and HLA-B alleles for most subjects in the first cohort. Cytomegalovirus status was reported to be diagnosed by the classifier with high specificity and sensitivity in both the original and validation cohorts. The cohort was sequenced for TCR beta chains only, and without alpha or paired-chain data the features that could be detected were limited. Immune exposure information for the cohort was limited to CMV serostatus. Because counts were too low, approximately 15 rarely observed V segments, including chromosome 9 orphons, were excluded from the earlier analysis of several hundred of the donors. Roughly uniform sequencing depth across donors was assumed in presence/absence analyses, although this assumption may not hold. In a later analysis, most CMV-associated TCR beta chains were found to appear HLA-restricted, with HLA associations seemingly driven largely by CMV exposure. A later analysis found that TCR association rates varied across HLA loci, with DRB1 alleles showing the most associated TCRs and HLA-C alleles the fewest. According to a later analysis, parvovirus B19, influenza, CMV and Epstein-Barr virus appeared linked to several top co-occurrence clusters. In an earlier analysis of approximately 590 of the donors, most TCR beta V segments appeared in productive rearrangements about 87% or about 30% of the time, broadly matching IMGT annotations. A group of highly shared sequence variants was considered likely to be a technical artifact of the sequencing pipeline.

In total, approximately 700 healthy bone marrow donors made up the cohort. At the time of sampling, all cohort members were nominally healthy, though unrecorded immune exposures were likely present. The donor was CMV seronegative and was included in the group of a few hundred seronegative cohort members. Each donor provided a peripheral blood sample, and peripheral blood mononuclear cells were used for TCR beta sequencing. The Qiagen DNeasy Blood Extraction Kit was used to extract genomic DNA from the blood cell samples. The library relied on the immunoSEQ multiplex PCR assay. For the multiplex PCR, a mixture combining 60 forward primers for TCR Vbeta segments and 13 reverse primers for TCR Jbeta segments was used. Amplification of the CDR3 region of rearranged TCR beta genes was performed with a multiplex PCR assay on genomic DNA. Amplified TCR beta libraries were sequenced as 87-base-pair reads on the Illumina HiSeq System. Per the original workflow: In a later analysis, tens of millions of unique TCR beta chains were counted across the 500 to 850 repertoires, and around 10 million of these chains were shared by at least two donors. Raw reads were error-corrected and collapsed into unique sequences with a nearest-neighbor algorithm that merged closely related sequences to remove PCR and sequencing errors. To assign V, D and J gene segments, CDR3 sequences were aligned to IMGT reference sequences. For a sequence to be retained, a match of at least six nucleotides to both a V gene segment and a J gene segment was required. A rearrangement was called productive if the CDR3 had no stop codons and remained in frame with V and J, and every other rearrangement was called non-productive. Following IMGT convention, CDR3 was defined as the stretch from the second conserved V-encoded cysteine to the conserved J-encoded phenylalanine. The earlier analysis of about 570 of the donors excluded any sequence lacking an unambiguous match to a single V gene segment. An earlier analysis of approximately 590 of the donors classified V segments as functional when productive rearrangements were above 56.7% and as segregating when the standard deviation between donors was above 5%. A statistical classification framework was built to diagnose cytomegalovirus status from the catalog of TCR beta chain sequences. A later analysis assigned V and J genes by comparing TCR nucleotide sequences with IMGT/GENE-DB human TR gene sequences. Using the TCRdist pipeline, a later analysis assigned CDR3 sequences along with most-parsimonious VDJ recombination scenarios. In a later analysis, each TCR beta chain was defined by its CDR3 amino acid sequence together with its V-gene family, and reads lacking a unique V-gene family were excluded. In a later analysis, nearly 600 highly shared, low-generation-probability nucleotide sequences were removed to address suspected cross-contamination and a sequencing artifact. In a later analysis, a clonal expansion index for each public chain was calculated from normalized within-repertoire ranks of inferred template counts. In a later analysis, generation probabilities were computed with a VDJ recombination model fitted to out-of-frame rearrangements, and the resulting probabilities were checked against IGoR. Hypergeometric tests were used in a later analysis to score TCR-TCR, TCR-HLA and TCR-CMV co-occurrence, with a repertoire-size bias correction applied to the TCR pairs. A later analysis estimated false discovery rates by permuting HLA or CMV assignments 20 times. In a later analysis, co-occurring TCRs were grouped using DBSCAN, and TCRdist sequence similarity was added for clustering within HLA-allele-positive subsets. Repertoires with fewer than 30,000 or more than 120,000 public chains were left out of co-occurrence clustering, as were about five repertoires with anomalous nucleotide sharing. TCRdb retrieved this table from immuneACCESS and kept in-frame rearrangements only. Not all clones are present; in checked studies, unresolved V genes account for under half, and no reason is known for the remainder. V and J calls and clone size are those listed in that table; D and trimming were worked out from the DNA. For this sample there are a few hundred thousand clones; 80% to 95% appear just once. The ten top clones hold around 1.7% of the sample.

The germline V gene (reference sequence) supplies CDR1 LNHDA and CDR2 SQIVND. Deletion took 0 bases off V and 7 bases off J, with a span of 9 bases between the germline ends. Measured from the cysteine to the phenylalanine, the CDR3 is 14 residues long. The read is trimmed to its CDR3 DNA, 42 bases read in frame from base 1. The sample comprised PBMCs. The chain links TRBV19 with TRBJ2-2, with a tentative D gene TRBD1 over 6 matching bases. This TCR was sampled from a girl between 2 and 10 years old in good health and CMV-seronegative. The sequenced DNA is TGTGCCAGTAGTATAGAACAGGGATTCGGGGAGCTGTTTTTT. Its translation is CASSIEQGFGELFF.